These 29 T cell receptor beta chains share one sample of origin, sequenced in a study of radiation and T cells in renal cell carcinoma. Only in-frame clones appear in the TCRdb table, and some are missing; sequencing was by immunoSEQ multiplex PCR. The sample has about 120,000 clones, 81% seen once. The time point is: blood 2 weeks post-SBRT. Treatment specified: 15 Gy SBRT to primary tumor, nephrectomy 4 weeks later. The source material was blood, sampled from a patient whose treatment included radiotherapy and nephrectomy. The receptors were gathered from a man between 50 and 59 years old with renal cell carcinoma.

This rearrangement joins TRBV18 to TRBJ2-7; TRBD1 might be the D (6 bases). CDR3 length: 14 residues. The germline V gene has CDR1 KGHSH and CDR2 LQKENI. V was clipped by 5 bases and J by 1 base, with 12 bases between them. CDR3 amino acids: CASSTGLVSYEQYF. The CDR3 nucleotides read TGTGCCAGCTCAACAGGGCTAGTATCCTACGAGCAGTACTTC.

The J gene is TRBJ1-2, the V gene TRBV5-1, with 10 nucleotides matching TRBD1. V was pared by 1 base and J by 8 bases, with 8 bases of the junction left unmatched. CDR3 length: 15 amino acids. In germline, CDR1 is SGHRS, CDR2 YFSETQ. CDR3 nucleotide sequence: TGCGCCAGCAGCTTGTTGACAGGGGGCCTTGAAGGCTACACCTTC. It yields the protein CASSLLTGGLEGYTF.

This clone occurred a few times. DNA for the CDR3: TGTGCCAGCAGCTACGGACTGAGGGCCCTCCACTTT. This gives the protein CASSYGLRALHF. J is TRBJ1-6 and V is TRBV6-1; D unresolved. Trimming removed 6 bases from V and 14 bases from J, with 14 bases in between. CDR1 and CDR2 from the germline V gene are MNHNS and SASEGT. The CDR3 contains 12 residues.

The chain employs TRBV29-1 and TRBJ2-2, with 9 nucleotides matching TRBD1. V lost 4 bases to trimming and J lost 6 bases; unmatched junction nucleotides: 6. In germline, CDR1 is SQVTM, CDR2 ANQGSEA. The CDR3 has 14 residues. The DNA of the CDR3 is TGCAGCGTTGCGCGCGGGACAGGGTCCGGGGAGCTGTTTTTT. Encoded protein: CSVARGTGSGELFF.

The chain recombines TRBV6-5 with TRBJ2-1; tentatively, D is TRBD1 (6 bases). From germline, CDR1 is MNHEY and CDR2 SVGAGI. V gave up 7 bases and J gave up 9 bases, with 16 bases separating them. CDR3 length: 13 residues. For the CDR3, the DNA is TGTGCCAGCAACCGACAGGTGGGGAGTGAGCAGTTCTTC. Translation: CASNRQVGSEQFF.

As for this clone: This sample includes further DNA sequences coding for the same CDR3. CDR3 coding DNA: TGTGCCAGCAGCGTAGGTGGGCGGGCCTCCTACGAGCAGTACTTC. It specifies CASSVGGRASYEQYF. V is TRBV9 and J is TRBJ2-7; possibly TRBD2 for D (5 bases). V lost 0 bases and J lost 0, with 10 bases in between. The CDR3 is 15 amino acids. Germline CDR1 reads SGDLS; CDR2 reads YYNGEE. Full variable domain (missing parts from reference TRBV9 and TRBJ2-7): DSGVTQTPKHLITATGQRVTLRCSPRSGDLSVYWYQQSLDQGLQFLIQYYNGEERAKGNILERFSAQQFPDLHSELNLSSLELGDSALYFCASSVGGRASYEQYFGPGTRLTVT.

V is TRBV5-5 and J is TRBJ1-3; TRBD1 matches 7 bases. This CDR3 contains 16 residues. Germline trimming cut 4 bases from V and 0 bases from J; bases unmatched to any gene: 7. Per germline, CDR1 SGHKS and CDR2 YYEKEE (reference sequence). The DNA of the CDR3 is TGTGCCAGCAGCGTCAGCCGGGACAGCTCTGGAAACACCATATATTTT. Its translation: CASSVSRDSSGNTIYF.

The chain couples TRBV7-3 to TRBJ1-1; D is unclear. The germline V gene has CDR1 SGHTA and CDR2 FQGTGA. Trimming took off 5 bases at V and 6 bases at J, with 13 bases between the two ends. There are 13 residues in the CDR3. The CDR3: CASSRGWGSEAFF. In DNA form, the CDR3 reads TGTGCCAGCAGCCGGGGATGGGGATCTGAAGCTTTCTTT.

The V gene is TRBV6-6, the J gene TRBJ2-3, with no clear D. Germline V gene sequence: CDR1 MNHNY, CDR2 SVGAGI (reference sequence). Trimming removed 6 bases at V and 2 bases at J, with 12 bases between. The CDR3 loop spans 14 amino acids. CDR3 protein: CASSRTDVTDTQYF. CDR3 DNA sequence: TGTGCCAGCAGCCGGACGGATGTCACAGATACGCAGTATTTT.

This chain uses TRBV6-5 with TRBJ1-4; 8 nucleotides match TRBD1. Germline CDR1 MNHEY, CDR2 SVGAGI. The CDR3 covers 14 residues. The ends lost 3 bases at V and 12 bases at J; junction bases unmatched: 9. DNA of the CDR3: TGTGCCAGCAGTTATGGGACAGGAACGGCTGAACTGTTTTTT. Amino acid sequence: CASSYGTGTAELFF.

The V and J genes are TRBV19 and TRBJ1-1; D remains unclear. V lost 3 bases to trimming and J lost 1 base, with 6 bases between them. Germline CDR1 is LNHDA and CDR2 is SQIVND (reference sequence). The CDR3 consists of 13 residues. The CDR3 is CASSIIKNTEAFF. The CDR3 nucleotides are TGTGCCAGTAGTATTATCAAGAACACTGAAGCTTTCTTT.

V gene TRBV6-1 combines with J gene TRBJ2-1; maybe TRBD1 (6 bases). The CDR3 has 14 amino acids. Deletions cut 7 bases from V and 2 bases from J, with 12 bases between. Germline CDR1 is MNHNS and CDR2 is SASEGT. The CDR3 reads CASIPGHTYNEQFF. CDR3 nucleotide sequence: TGTGCCAGCATACCGGGACATACCTACAATGAGCAGTTCTTC.

This CDR3 is CASSEPERHGYQPQHF. The CDR3 DNA reads TGTGCCAGCAGTGAGCCCGAAAGACATGGTTATCAGCCCCAGCATTTT. The chain combines TRBV2 with TRBJ1-5; D unclear. Per the germline V gene, CDR1 is SNHLY and CDR2 is FYNNEI. Trimming stripped 3 bases from V and 5 bases from J, with 17 bases between. The CDR3 runs to 16 residues.

The chain joins TRBV7-2 to TRBJ2-2; no reliable D call. The V gene's germline CDR1 is SGHTA and CDR2 FQGNSA. Trimming shortened V by 2 bases and J by 7 bases, and 5 bases separated the two germline ends. CDR3 length equals 12 residues. The CDR3 spells CASSLRFGELFF. The CDR3 DNA follows: TGTGCCAGCAGCTTACGATTCGGGGAGCTGTTTTTT.

The chain links TRBV6-6 to TRBJ2-7, with TRBD1 identical over 9 bases. The germline gives CDR1 MNHNY, CDR2 SVGAGI (reference sequence). The trim removed 6 bases at V and 2 bases at J, leaving 11 bases unmatched. This CDR3 is 16 amino acids long. This chain's CDR3 is CASSLARTGVTYEQYF. The CDR3 DNA sequence: TGTGCCAGCAGCCTCGCTCGGACAGGGGTTACCTACGAGCAGTACTTC.

The chain combines TRBV5-4 with TRBJ1-4; the D gene is possibly TRBD1 (5 bases). The CDR3 extends over 15 amino acids. V was shortened by 4 bases and J by 7 bases, with 17 bases between the two germline ends. The germline V gene encodes CDR1 SGHNT and CDR2 YYREEE (reference sequence). DNA of the CDR3: TGTGCCAGCAGCGACGACCGGGCGGGGGGTGAAAAACTGTTTTTT. This translates into CASSDDRAGGEKLFF.

In DNA, the CDR3 is TGTGCCAGCAGCGACCCGCTATTAGAAGCTTTCTTT. This sequence encodes CASSDPLLEAFF. The rearrangement uses TRBV6-6 and TRBJ1-1; D call uncertain. The V gene's germline CDR1 is MNHNY and CDR2 SVGAGI (reference sequence). V lost 6 bases to trimming and J lost 8 bases, with 13 bases between them. This CDR3 has 12 residues.

The V gene is TRBV30, the J gene TRBJ2-1; 7 nucleotides align to TRBD2. The CDR3 covers 14 residues. After removal of 4 bases from V and 12 bases from J, the junction contained 15 bases not matched to a gene. Germline lookup yields CDR1 GTSNPN and CDR2 SVGIG (reference sequence). The CDR3 loop is CAWTTGLVGGRQFF. CDR3 sequence (DNA): TGTGCCTGGACAACCGGACTAGTGGGGGGTCGGCAGTTCTTC.

This clone was recorded only once. The V call is TRBV6-5, the J call TRBJ1-2; D is uncertain. V lost 6 bases, J lost 0 bases, and 14 bases lay in between. The CDR3 spans 15 residues. The germline gives CDR1 MNHEY, CDR2 SVGAGI. Written as DNA, the CDR3 is TGTGCCAGCAGCCTTTGGAGGAACGCTAACTATGGCTACACCTTC. Protein sequence: CASSLWRNANYGYTF.

The chain joins TRBV30 to TRBJ2-3, with 11 nucleotides matching TRBD2. Germline V gene data show CDR1 as GTSNPN and CDR2 as SVGIG (reference sequence). This CDR3 is 16 amino acids long. J lost 4 bases, V lost 0 bases, and 6 bases had no gene match. CDR3 sequence reads: CAWSVRASGRSDTQYF. The CDR3 DNA sequence: TGTGCCTGGAGTGTACGTGCTAGCGGGAGGTCAGATACGCAGTATTTT.

CDR3 loop: CASSYTGALTEAFF. CDR3 bases: TGTGCCAGCAGTTACACGGGGGCGTTAACTGAAGCTTTCTTT. The chain has TRBV6-5 and TRBJ1-1, with D perhaps TRBD1 (6 bases). Trimming removed 2 bases at V and 5 bases at J, with 12 bases between. Germline CDR1 MNHEY, CDR2 SVGAGI. This CDR3 contains 14 residues.

The chain is built from TRBV19 and TRBJ2-7; D remains unclear. V was trimmed by 4 bases and J by 0 bases, leaving 10 bases between them. The CDR3 has 14 amino acids. Germline values: CDR1 LNHDA, CDR2 SQIVND (reference sequence). The CDR3 nucleotides read TGTGCCAGTAGTAAAACAGCGAACTCCTACGAGCAGTACTTC. Translation gives CASSKTANSYEQYF.

The chain uses TRBV19 and TRBJ2-3, with D uncertain. V lost 3 bases and J lost 1, with 8 bases in between. The V gene's germline CDR1 is LNHDA and CDR2 SQIVND (reference sequence). The CDR3 spans 14 residues. The CDR3 reads CASSMRSGTDTQYF. The CDR3 region has the DNA TGTGCCAGTAGTATGAGGTCAGGCACAGATACGCAGTATTTT.

The rearrangement joins TRBV18 to TRBJ2-7; 8 bases map to TRBD2. The CDR3 loop spans 15 amino acids. The germline gives CDR1 KGHSH, CDR2 LQKENI. Losses at the gene ends were 1 base for V and 2 bases for J; bases not matched to a gene: 4. The CDR3 region is CASSPRGGGPYEQYF. The CDR3 DNA is TGTGCCAGCTCACCACGGGGCGGGGGGCCCTACGAGCAGTACTTC.

Many counts were recorded for this clone. V is TRBV7-8 and J is TRBJ1-2, with a tentative D call TRBD1 (5 bases). V lost 1 base to trimming and J lost 7 bases, with 16 bases between them. This CDR3 region has 15 residues. CDR1 is SGHVS, CDR2 FQNEAQ, per germline. This CDR3 reads CASSLDVGAAAGYTF. Written as DNA, the CDR3 is TGTGCCAGCAGCTTAGATGTCGGGGCGGCTGCTGGCTACACCTTC.

This CDR3 reads CASSEMGNYGYTF. As DNA, the CDR3 is TGTGCCAGCAGTGAAATGGGTAACTATGGCTACACCTTC. The chain links TRBV2 to TRBJ1-2; D ambiguous. The CDR3 consists of 13 residues. V shed 2 bases and J shed 1 base, with 5 bases lying between them. Germline V CDR1 and CDR2: SNHLY, FYNNEI.

The rearrangement uses TRBV6-5 and TRBJ2-7, with D unclear. The ends were cut back, 0 bases at V and 0 bases at J, with 9 bases in the middle. In germline, CDR1 is MNHEY, CDR2 SVGAGI. The length of the CDR3 is 15 residues. CDR3 nucleotides: TGTGCCAGCAGTTACTCAGAGAAAGTCTCCTACGAGCAGTACTTC. This translates into CASSYSEKVSYEQYF.

Only a few counts were recorded for this clone. The gene calls are TRBV28 and TRBJ1-2; no reliable D call. The CDR3 loop spans 10 amino acids. Trimming shortened V by 5 bases and J by 3 bases, and 1 base separated the two germline ends. Germline V gene sequence: CDR1 MDHEN, CDR2 SYDVKM. CDR3 sequence (DNA): TGTGCCAGCAGTGACTATGGCTACACCTTC. Translating gives CASSDYGYTF.

This clone was seen just once. This rearrangement joins TRBV5-5 to TRBJ1-2; unclear D gene. Trimming removed 0 bases at V and 8 bases at J, with 17 bases between. The CDR3 is 15 residues long. CDR1 and CDR2 from the germline V gene are SGHKS and YYEKEE (reference sequence). For the CDR3, the DNA is TGTGCCAGCAGCTTGGTGGGGAGGGCCGATGGGGGCTACACCTTC. As protein: CASSLVGRADGGYTF.